A single TCR beta chain is shown here with its context. Its antigen remains unidentified. This specimen belongs to a study of T cells expressing NK-cell markers. Across the study: Seven donors tested HCMV-seropositive and one tested seronegative among the eight sequenced.

Germline CDR1 reads SQVTM; CDR2 reads ANQGSEA. The CDR3 is made up of 16 amino acids. TCRdb reprocessed the 5' RACE reads and reports one entry per CDR3 protein, with no DNA. Recorded for this sample: about 540,000 distinct CDR3 sequences. Study outcomes and limitations: The CD3+CD56-NKG2C+ fraction was also led by these clonotypes in several donors. Roughly 6 of the donors carried dominant NKG2C+ clonotypes that took up about 1.0-8% of their CD8+ T cells. The HCMV specificity of the expanded NKG2C+ T cell clones stayed unresolved.

This sequence originates from a man younger than 30 in good health. The material sequenced was blood T cells: a sorted CD56 or NKG2C T cell subset, CD4+ or CD8+ T cells, or bulk PBMC T cells (not recorded which). The V and J genes are TRBV29-1 and TRBJ1-2. The CDR3 here is CSVESSGPQVDYGYTF.